This TCR beta chain was captured by sequencing in a study of blood T cell repertoires in COVID-19 (dated by TCRdb to the early 2020s). For the wider study: Collaborator samples came from the United States, Italy and Spain and covered acute and convalescent phases of COVID-19. The material from the prospective study consisted of cDNA or gDNA derived from T cells, B-cell-depleted T cells, or PBMCs. Subjects who had been exposed to COVID-19, were actively infected with it, or had recovered from it provided the deeply sampled blood TCRbeta repertoires that made up the dataset. The repertoires were released in a freely available public database meant as a resource for research on the immune response to SARS-CoV-2. Samples were obtained from the ongoing ImmuneRACE study (first 160 participants) and from 1,000 to 1,500 subjects provided by 6 global collaborators. Sample metadata almost always included a de-identified subject ID, COVID-19 status, age in years and sex. Where available, HLA class I and class II types were taken from metadata supplied by the sample provider and were not determined by assay-based typing. Findings and caveats that apply to the study as a whole: Clinical and demographic metadata were provided uncurated, with the amount varying by source and participant.

Whole blood was collected in K2EDTA tubes by collaborating institutions according to the institutions' own protocols. For TCRbeta analysis, collaborator samples were shipped as frozen whole blood, as isolated PBMCs, or as DNA extracted from either sample type. Concerning this clone: The antigen this receptor binds is unknown. Base qualities are missing; no much larger clone stands one base away.

The immunoSEQ Assay, a bias-controlled multiplex PCR, was used to amplify TCRbeta CDR3 regions from genomic DNA. As for the original processing: The number of nucleated cells in each sample was estimated from the amplification of reference gene primers within the assay. To quantify the absolute abundance of each unique TCRbeta CDR3 rearrangement, sequence reads were collapsed and filtered. For each sample, productive Simpson clonality was calculated as the square root of Simpson's diversity index over productive rearrangements. Not all clones reach the TCRdb copy of this immuneACCESS table, which keeps in-frame sequences only. Checked studies attribute under half of the gap to unresolved V genes and leave the rest unexplained. The DNA was the basis for D and trimming; V, J and clone size are from that table. The sample table lists 70,000 to 95,000 clones, under 90% of them with a count of one. The leading ten clones occupy around 11% of the sample.

The material sequenced was peripheral blood. The sequence derives from a woman aged 40 to 49 with active or convalescent COVID-19.

The CDR3 corresponds to CATSEEQVYNEQFF. The sequenced DNA: TGTGCCACCAGTGAGGAACAGGTCTACAATGAGCAGTTCTTC. The V and J segments used are TRBV24-1 and TRBJ2-1; TRBD1 could be the D gene, as 5 bases match. The germline V gene specifies KGHDR as CDR1 and SFDVKD as CDR2. V loses 4 bases, J loses 3 bases, and the germline ends lie 9 bases apart. The cysteine opens and the phenylalanine closes a CDR3 of 14 amino acids. The retained sequence is limited to the CDR3, 42 bases, with the frame set at the first base.